This passage covers 16 T cell receptor beta chains from one sample sequenced in a study of T-cell reconstitution after alpha-beta-depleted transplantation in children. The TCRbeta library was prepared with unique molecular identifiers. One entry per CDR3 protein, called by TCRdb with MiXCR from the PCR reads. Of hundreds of thousands of distinct CDR3 sequences listed, 10% to 15% are singletons. This material consisted of PBMCs, mostly from graft donor cells, taken 360 days after TCRalphabeta/CD19-depleted stem cell transplant. The origin of the receptors is a male patient younger than 18 who had a stem cell transplant for acute myeloid leukemia, so the T cells may come from the graft donor.

There are many counts of this clonotype. V and J are TRBV6-5 and TRBJ2-2; possible D gene TRBD1, 5 bases. Germline CDR1 is MNHEY and CDR2 is SVGAGI. This CDR3 comprises 14 residues. V shed 2 bases and J shed 4 bases, with 8 bases lying between them. DNA of the CDR3: TGTGCCAGCAGTTACCGGCAGGGCACCGGGGAGCTGTTTTTT. Translating it yields CASSYRQGTGELFF.

In this sample, this clonotype turned up a few times. The rearrangement links TRBV20-1 to TRBJ2-7; unclear D gene. Germline lookup yields CDR1 DFQATT and CDR2 SNEGSKA (reference sequence). The CDR3 runs 14 residues. Trimming cost V 3 bases and J 0 bases, with 12 bases left between them. For the CDR3, the DNA is TGCAGTGCTAGGGTTGGCACCCCCTCCTACGAGCAGTACTTC. It encodes CSARVGTPSYEQYF.

The rearrangement links TRBV5-6 to TRBJ2-1; the D gene is possibly TRBD2 (5 bases). The CDR3 loop spans 11 amino acids. From germline, CDR1 is SGHDT and CDR2 YYEEEE. V lost 5 bases and J lost 12, with 12 bases in between. The CDR3 nucleotides are TGTGCCAGCAGGATAGGGAGCTTGCAGTTCTTC. Its translation: CASRIGSLQFF.

This chain links TRBV7-9 with TRBJ2-7; D unclear. Germline V gives CDR1 SEHNR, CDR2 FQNEAQ (reference sequence). The CDR3 length is 10 residues. Trimming took off 5 bases at V and 12 bases at J, with 11 bases between the two ends. The CDR3 loop reads CASSPTLGYF. CDR3 DNA sequence: TGTGCCAGCAGCCCTACCCTGGGGTACTTC.

Ten or more counts support this clonotype. This chain uses TRBV29-1 with TRBJ2-7, with D possibly being TRBD1 (6 bases). Germline lookup yields CDR1 SQVTM and CDR2 ANQGSEA. This CDR3 spans 12 amino acids. Trimming pared 5 bases from V and 5 bases from J, leaving 13 bases between. CDR3 region: CSVLQGVHEQYF. The CDR3 nucleotides are TGCAGCGTTTTACAGGGTGTGCACGAGCAGTACTTC.

This clonotype was picked up many times. The chain employs TRBV29-1 and TRBJ2-6; D might be TRBD2 (6 bases). This CDR3 has 13 residues. The germline gives CDR1 SQVTM, CDR2 ANQGSEA. V was trimmed by 7 bases and J by 4 bases, leaving 11 bases between them. The chain's CDR3 is CSAGGSGANVLTF. CDR3 DNA: TGCAGCGCTGGGGGGTCGGGGGCCAACGTCCTGACTTTC.

The chain couples TRBV28 to TRBJ2-4, with TRBD1 identical over 8 bases. With 2 bases clipped from V and 2 bases from J, the junction kept 5 bases outside the gene matches. The germline CDR1 and CDR2 sequences are MDHEN and SYDVKM. CDR3 size: 16 residues. This CDR3 is CASSLIGTGPKNIQYF. The CDR3 DNA reads TGTGCCAGCAGTTTAATAGGGACAGGTCCCAAAAACATTCAGTACTTC.

This clonotype was found a few times. This chain joins TRBV11-2 and TRBJ2-3; D is undetermined. The CDR3 covers 12 residues. The ends were cut back, 7 bases at V and 1 base at J, with 6 bases in the middle. Germline V gene lookup returns CDR1 SGHAT and CDR2 FQNNGV. CDR3 protein: CASTWGTDTQYF. Written as DNA, the CDR3 is TGTGCCAGCACCTGGGGCACAGATACGCAGTATTTT.

In its sample, this clonotype was seen a few times. The V and J genes are TRBV6-1 and TRBJ2-6; TRBD2 agrees at 8 bases. This CDR3 contains 14 residues. The germline CDR1 and CDR2 sequences are MNHNS and SASEGT. J was trimmed by 8 bases and V by 7 bases; bases with no gene match: 7. CDR3 coding DNA: TGTGCCAGCACTCCCGGGGGGGCTACCAACGTCCTGACTTTC. Translating it yields CASTPGGATNVLTF.

This clonotype was recorded at least ten times. The chain uses TRBV18 and TRBJ2-3; 11 bases align to TRBD2. The CDR3 contains 18 residues. The V gene's germline CDR1 is KGHSH and CDR2 LQKENI. Trimming removed 3 bases from V and 2 bases from J; junction bases left unmatched: 10. The CDR3 bases are TGTGCCAGCTCACCGCTAGCGGGAGGCCGGGGTTTCACAGATACGCAGTATTTT. Translating it yields CASSPLAGGRGFTDTQYF.

This clonotype was observed a few times. V is TRBV5-1 and J is TRBJ2-7; TRBD1 is a possible D gene (5 bases). The CDR3 covers 13 residues. The V end was cut by 4 bases, the J end by 4 bases, with 12 bases between. From germline, CDR1 is SGHRS and CDR2 YFSETQ. This CDR3 is CASSDSQGYEQYF. CDR3 sequence (DNA): TGCGCCAGCAGCGATTCCCAGGGTTACGAGCAGTACTTC.

The V gene is TRBV20-1, the J gene TRBJ1-6; D might be TRBD1 (6 bases). The CDR3 runs 15 residues. Germline assignment: CDR1 DFQATT and CDR2 SNEGSKA (reference sequence). The V gene lost 6 bases and the J gene lost 10 bases, with 22 bases spanning the gap. The CDR3 region is CSAGQFFFTGSPLHF. CDR3 coding DNA: TGCAGTGCAGGACAGTTTTTCTTCACGGGCTCACCCCTCCACTTT.

This clonotype appeared a few times. A junction end diverges from the germline sequence, so it may reflect a read error. The J gene is TRBJ2-1, the V gene TRBV7-7; D is possibly TRBD2 (6 bases). Germline V gene lookup returns CDR1 SSHAT and CDR2 FNYEAQ (reference sequence). This CDR3 comprises 15 residues. Here the CDR3 reads CASSLIPTSYNEQFF. DNA of the CDR3: TGTGCTAGCAGCTTAATCCCGACTAGCTACAATGAGCAGTTCTTC.

This clonotype was seen a handful of times. The V call is TRBV20-1, the J call TRBJ2-3; either TRBD1 or TRBD2 may supply D (5 bases each). The V gene lost 5 bases and the J gene lost 3 bases, with 12 bases spanning the gap. Per germline, CDR1 DFQATT and CDR2 SNEGSKA (reference sequence). This CDR3 is built from 13 residues. CDR3 DNA: TGCAGTGCTCCCGGGACCCAGACAGATACGCAGTATTTT. Protein: CSAPGTQTDTQYF.

V usage is TRBV5-1 and J usage is TRBJ2-2, with unresolved D. Germline V gene data show CDR1 as SGHRS and CDR2 as YFSETQ. Trimming stripped 2 bases from V and 6 bases from J, with 11 bases between. CDR3 length: 14 residues. The CDR3 bases are TGCGCCAGCAGCTTCACCCTACGGCCCGGGGAGCTGTTTTTT. This gives the protein CASSFTLRPGELFF.

The rearrangement uses TRBV5-5 and TRBJ2-1; 7 bases map to TRBD2. With 4 bases clipped from V and 3 bases from J, the junction kept 10 bases outside the gene matches. The length of the CDR3 is 16 residues. CDR1 and CDR2 from the germline V gene are SGHKS and YYEKEE (reference sequence). CDR3 in amino acids: CASSPWASGNYNEQFF. For the CDR3, the DNA is TGTGCCAGCAGCCCTTGGGCTAGCGGAAACTACAATGAGCAGTTCTTC.